The source of this TCR beta chain is a study of blood T cell repertoires in COVID-19. The protocol was immunoSEQ multiplex PCR, while the TCRdb copy is restricted to in-frame clones and leaves out a portion. The sample records about 200,000 clones, around 92% being singletons. J lost 5 bases, V lost 6 bases, and 9 bases had no gene match. The CDR3 has 14 amino acids. Germline CDR1 MDHEN, CDR2 SYDVKM. The sequencing sample was made of PBMCs or T cells enriched from blood (not recorded which). This receptor was taken from a woman aged 18 to 35 who had recovered from COVID-19. V gene TRBV28 combines with J gene TRBJ1-1; the match to TRBD1 covers 7 bases. DNA for the CDR3: TGTGCCAGCAGAATACAGGGGAGCCGGACTGAAGCTTTCTTT. It translates to CASRIQGSRTEAFF.